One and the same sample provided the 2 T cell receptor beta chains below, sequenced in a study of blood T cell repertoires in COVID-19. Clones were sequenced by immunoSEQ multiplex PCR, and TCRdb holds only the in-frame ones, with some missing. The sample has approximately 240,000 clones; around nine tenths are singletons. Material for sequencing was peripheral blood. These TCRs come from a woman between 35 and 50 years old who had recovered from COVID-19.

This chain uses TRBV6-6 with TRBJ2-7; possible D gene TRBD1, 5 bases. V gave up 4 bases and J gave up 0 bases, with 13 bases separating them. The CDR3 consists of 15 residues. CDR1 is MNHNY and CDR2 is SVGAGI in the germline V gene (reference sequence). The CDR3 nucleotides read TGTGCCAGCAGTTTCAGGAGACAGAGCTCCTACGAGCAGTACTTC. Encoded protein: CASSFRRQSSYEQYF.

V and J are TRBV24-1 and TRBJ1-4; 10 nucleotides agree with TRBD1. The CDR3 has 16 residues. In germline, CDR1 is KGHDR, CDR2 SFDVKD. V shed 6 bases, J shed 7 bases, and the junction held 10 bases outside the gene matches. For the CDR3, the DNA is TGTGCCACCAGTAAATTCCCGGGACAGGGGAGTGAAAAACTGTTTTTT. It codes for CATSKFPGQGSEKLFF.